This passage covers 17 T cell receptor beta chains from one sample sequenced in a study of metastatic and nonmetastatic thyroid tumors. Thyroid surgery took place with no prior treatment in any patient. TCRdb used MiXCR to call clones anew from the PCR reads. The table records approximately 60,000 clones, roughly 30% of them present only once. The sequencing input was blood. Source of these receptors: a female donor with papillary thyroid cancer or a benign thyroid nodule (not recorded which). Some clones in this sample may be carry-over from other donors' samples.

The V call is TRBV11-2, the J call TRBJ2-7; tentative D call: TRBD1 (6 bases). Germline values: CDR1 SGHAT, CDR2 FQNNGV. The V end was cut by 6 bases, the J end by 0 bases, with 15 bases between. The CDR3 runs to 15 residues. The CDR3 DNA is TGTGCCAGCAGGCTAATCGGACAGTCCTCCTACGAGCAGTACTTC. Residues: CASRLIGQSSYEQYF.

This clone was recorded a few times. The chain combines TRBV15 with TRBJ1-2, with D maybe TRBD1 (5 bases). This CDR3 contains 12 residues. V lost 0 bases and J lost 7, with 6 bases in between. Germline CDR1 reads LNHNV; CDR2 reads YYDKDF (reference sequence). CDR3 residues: CATSRDGGGYTF. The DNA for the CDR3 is TGTGCCACCAGCAGAGATGGGGGTGGCTACACCTTC. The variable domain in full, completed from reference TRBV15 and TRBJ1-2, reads DAMVIQNPRYQVTQFGKPVTLSCSQTLNHNVMYWYQQKSSQAPKLLFHYYDKDFNNEADTPDNFQSRRPNTSFCFLDIRSPGLGDTAMYLCATSRDGGGYTFGSGTRLTVV.

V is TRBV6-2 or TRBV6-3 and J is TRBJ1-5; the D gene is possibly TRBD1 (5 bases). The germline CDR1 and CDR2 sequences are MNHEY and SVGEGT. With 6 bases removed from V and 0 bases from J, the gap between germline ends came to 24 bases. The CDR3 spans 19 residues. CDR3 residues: CASRPALGRADYSNQPQHF. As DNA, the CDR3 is TGTGCCAGCAGACCAGCCCTCGGCAGGGCGGATTATAGCAATCAGCCCCAGCATTTT.

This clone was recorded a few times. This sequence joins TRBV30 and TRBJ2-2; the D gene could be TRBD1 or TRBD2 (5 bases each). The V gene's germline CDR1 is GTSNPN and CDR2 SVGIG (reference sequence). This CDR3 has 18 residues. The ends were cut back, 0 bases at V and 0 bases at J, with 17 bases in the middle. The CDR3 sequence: CAWSVRAWDVPNTGELFF. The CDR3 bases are TGTGCCTGGAGTGTAAGGGCGTGGGACGTCCCGAACACCGGGGAGCTGTTTTTT.

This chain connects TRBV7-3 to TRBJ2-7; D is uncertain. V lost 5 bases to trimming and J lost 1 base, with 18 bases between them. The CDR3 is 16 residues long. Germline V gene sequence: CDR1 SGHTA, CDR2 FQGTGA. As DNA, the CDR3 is TGTGCCAGCAGCCTTCCGTCCTCGTGCGAGTCCTACGAGCAGTACTTC. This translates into CASSLPSSCESYEQYF.

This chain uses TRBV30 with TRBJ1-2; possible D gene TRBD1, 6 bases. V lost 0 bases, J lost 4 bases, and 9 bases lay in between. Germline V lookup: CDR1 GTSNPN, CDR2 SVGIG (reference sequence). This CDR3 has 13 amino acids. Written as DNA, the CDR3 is TGTGCCTGGAGTGTACAGGGTGGCTATGGCTACACCTTC. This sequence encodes CAWSVQGGYGYTF.

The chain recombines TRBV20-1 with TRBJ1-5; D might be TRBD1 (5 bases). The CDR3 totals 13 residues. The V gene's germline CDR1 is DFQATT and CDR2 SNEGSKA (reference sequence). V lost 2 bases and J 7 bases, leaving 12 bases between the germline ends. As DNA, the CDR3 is TGCAGTGCTAGACCCAGGGTCGGGCAGCCCCAGCATTTT. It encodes CSARPRVGQPQHF.

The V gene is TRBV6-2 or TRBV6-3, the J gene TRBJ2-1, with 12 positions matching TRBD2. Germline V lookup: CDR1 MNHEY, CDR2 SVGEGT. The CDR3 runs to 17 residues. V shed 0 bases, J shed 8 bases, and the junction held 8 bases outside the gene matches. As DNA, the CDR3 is TGTGCCAGCAGTTACTCGACTAGCGGGAGAGTCTGGGATGAGCAGTTCTTC. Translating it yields CASSYSTSGRVWDEQFF.

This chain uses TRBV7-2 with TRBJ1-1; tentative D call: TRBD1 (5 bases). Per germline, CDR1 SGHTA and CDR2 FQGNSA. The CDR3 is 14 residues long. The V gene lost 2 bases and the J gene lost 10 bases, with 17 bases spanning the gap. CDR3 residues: CASSLLGTGPGAFF. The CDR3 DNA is TGTGCCAGCAGCTTACTCGGGACCGGCCCAGGAGCTTTCTTT.

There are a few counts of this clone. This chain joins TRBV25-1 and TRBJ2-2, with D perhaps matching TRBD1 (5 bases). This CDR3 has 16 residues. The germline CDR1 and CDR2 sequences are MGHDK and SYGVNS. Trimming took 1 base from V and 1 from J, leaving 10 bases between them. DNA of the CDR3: TGTGCCAGCAGTGAATGGGGTCAGGGGAACACCGGGGAGCTGTTTTTT. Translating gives CASSEWGQGNTGELFF.

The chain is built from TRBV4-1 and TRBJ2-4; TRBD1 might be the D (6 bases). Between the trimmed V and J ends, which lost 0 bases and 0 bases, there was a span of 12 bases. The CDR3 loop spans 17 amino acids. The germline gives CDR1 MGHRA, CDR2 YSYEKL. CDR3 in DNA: TGCGCCAGCAGCCAAGATCAGCAGGGGTTAGCCAAAAACATTCAGTACTTC. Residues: CASSQDQQGLAKNIQYF.

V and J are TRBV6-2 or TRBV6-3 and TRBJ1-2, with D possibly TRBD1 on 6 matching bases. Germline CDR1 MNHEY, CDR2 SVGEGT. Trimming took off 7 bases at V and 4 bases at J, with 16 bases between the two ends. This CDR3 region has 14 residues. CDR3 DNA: TGTGCCAGCACCACCAGGTCAGGGGCCTATGGCTACACCTTC. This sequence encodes CASTTRSGAYGYTF.

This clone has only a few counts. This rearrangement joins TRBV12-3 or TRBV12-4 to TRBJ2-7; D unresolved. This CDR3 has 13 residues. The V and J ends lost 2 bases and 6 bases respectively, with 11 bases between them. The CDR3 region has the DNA TGTGCCAGCAGTTTAACCCTCCGGACCGAGCAGTACTTC. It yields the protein CASSLTLRTEQYF.

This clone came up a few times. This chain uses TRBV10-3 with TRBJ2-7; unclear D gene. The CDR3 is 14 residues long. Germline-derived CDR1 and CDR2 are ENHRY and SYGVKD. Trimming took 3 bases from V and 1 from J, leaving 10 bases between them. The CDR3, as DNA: TGTGCCATCAGTGACGCAGAGGTATCCTACGAGCAGTACTTC. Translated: CAISDAEVSYEQYF.

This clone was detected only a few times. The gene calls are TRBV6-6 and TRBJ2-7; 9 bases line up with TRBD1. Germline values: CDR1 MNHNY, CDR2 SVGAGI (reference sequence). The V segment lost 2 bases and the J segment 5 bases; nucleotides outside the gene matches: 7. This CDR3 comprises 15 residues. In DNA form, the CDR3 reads TGTGCCAGCAGTTACGGGGGACAGGGATTCCACGAGCAGTACTTC. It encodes CASSYGGQGFHEQYF.

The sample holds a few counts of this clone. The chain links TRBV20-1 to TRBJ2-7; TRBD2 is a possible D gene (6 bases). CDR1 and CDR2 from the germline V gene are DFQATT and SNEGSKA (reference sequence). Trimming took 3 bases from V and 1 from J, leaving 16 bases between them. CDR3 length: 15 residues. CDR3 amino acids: CSASGGASVSYEQYF. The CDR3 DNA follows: TGCAGTGCTAGTGGTGGGGCTAGCGTTTCCTACGAGCAGTACTTC.

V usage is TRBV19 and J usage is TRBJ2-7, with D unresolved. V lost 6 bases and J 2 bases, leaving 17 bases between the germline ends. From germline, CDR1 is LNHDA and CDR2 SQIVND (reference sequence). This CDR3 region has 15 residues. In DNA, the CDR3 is TGTGCCAGTAGCCTCGTCGGTGGTGGGGCCTACGAGCAGTACTTC. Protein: CASSLVGGGAYEQYF.